What follows is one T cell receptor (beta chain) and its context. Its antigen is still unknown. This specimen comes from a study of T cell responses to AZD1222 COVID-19 vaccine. Broader study findings: No day 14 peak samples; only post-peak repertoires were characterized. Within unmutated variant regions lay the reported targets of nearly half of spike-specific TCRs. It should be noted that donors were predominantly white British and more often female, and clonal diversity was possibly underestimated. Only six or seven AZD1222 recipients were seropositive at baseline.

This CDR3 comprises 15 residues. Trimming took 3 bases from V and 6 from J; bases not matched to a gene: 6. Germline V lookup: CDR1 SNHLY, CDR2 FYNNEI. This table comes from immunoSEQ multiplex PCR, and its TCRdb copy is limited to in-frame clones, with some not included. The sample records some 180,000 clones, over 85% being singletons. The TCR was taken from an adult who received the MenACWY meningococcal vaccine as a control. Sequences were derived from peripheral blood, sampled 28 days after the second dose of the MenACWY control vaccine. This chain joins TRBV2 and TRBJ2-7, with 12 bases lining up with TRBD2. The CDR3 DNA follows: TGTGCCAGCAGTGAGACTAGCGGGAGTCTAGGCGAGCAGTACTTC. This codes for CASSETSGSLGEQYF. Full variable domain (outside the CDR3, taken from reference TRBV2 and TRBJ2-7): EPEVTQTPSHQVTQMGQEVILRCVPISNHLYFYWYRQILGQKVEFLVSFYNNEISEKSEIFDDQFSVERPDGSNFTLKIRSTKLEDSAMYFCASSETSGSLGEQYFGPGTRLTVT.